One sample yielded the 21 T cell receptor beta chains listed below, sequenced in a study of T cell responses to AZD1222 COVID-19 vaccine. The table came from immunoSEQ multiplex PCR; TCRdb's copy has only in-frame clones and leaves some out. In the table there are around 150,000 clones, approximately 94% of which are singletons. The sequences come from peripheral blood, collected 28 days after the second AZD1222 dose. The receptors come from an adult who received the AZD1222 COVID-19 vaccine.

The gene calls are TRBV28 and TRBJ1-2; no clear D gene. Trimming left V 6 bases short and J 5 bases short, with 10 bases between. From germline, CDR1 is MDHEN and CDR2 SYDVKM. There are 12 residues in the CDR3. CDR3 DNA sequence: TGTGCCAGCAGCCCCTCAAGGTATGGCTACACCTTC. It is translated as CASSPSRYGYTF.

The rearrangement links TRBV5-4 to TRBJ2-1, with 7 bases lining up with TRBD1. The germline V gene has CDR1 SGHNT and CDR2 YYREEE (reference sequence). Trimming took 0 bases from V and 5 from J; bases not matched to a gene: 5. The CDR3 contains 15 residues. The CDR3 spells CASSLEGAGHNEQFF. The CDR3 DNA reads TGTGCCAGCAGCTTGGAGGGGGCAGGGCACAATGAGCAGTTCTTC.

CDR3 region: CASMDRETLYEQYF. The CDR3 coding sequence is TGTGCCAGCATGGACAGGGAGACCCTCTACGAGCAGTACTTC. J is TRBJ2-7 and V is TRBV2; 8 bases are a match to TRBD1. CDR3 length: 14 residues. Trimming at V came to 7 bases and at J to 3 bases, leaving 8 bases not matched to a gene. In germline, CDR1 is SNHLY, CDR2 FYNNEI.

The genes are TRBV3-1 (or the pseudogene TRBV3-2) and TRBJ2-7; D not certain. The CDR3 loop spans 15 amino acids. Deletions cut 3 bases from V and 1 base from J, with 13 bases between. Germline CDR1 and CDR2: LGHDT and YNNKEL (reference sequence). The CDR3 DNA sequence: TGTGCCAGCAGCCAGTGGCCTGACGCGTCCTACGAGCAGTACTTC. Encoded protein: CASSQWPDASYEQYF.

This chain connects TRBV19 to TRBJ2-6; D is uncertain. Trimming removed 9 bases from V and 4 bases from J, with 10 bases in between. Germline V lookup: CDR1 LNHDA, CDR2 SQIVND (reference sequence). CDR3 length: 13 amino acids. The CDR3 DNA follows: TGTGCCAGCGAGGTGGACGGGGCCAACGTCCTGACTTTC. Translating it yields CASEVDGANVLTF.

This clone showed up just a few times. The gene calls are TRBV5-5 and TRBJ1-1, with D perhaps TRBD1 (5 bases). This CDR3 has 15 amino acids. Germline V gene lookup returns CDR1 SGHKS and CDR2 YYEKEE (reference sequence). Trimming cost V 6 bases and J 5 bases, with 20 bases left between them. DNA of the CDR3: TGTGCCAGCAACCTGACCCCGGGGGGGAGGACTGAAGCTTTCTTT. It codes for CASNLTPGGRTEAFF. The variable domain in full, completed from reference TRBV5-5 and TRBJ1-1, reads DAGVTQSPTHLIKTRGQQVTLRCSPISGHKSVSWYQQVLGQGPQFIFQYYEKEERGRGNFPDRFSARQFPNYSSELNVNALLLGDSALYLCASNLTPGGRTEAFFGQGTRLTVV.

The sample holds one count of this clone. V is TRBV20-1 and J is TRBJ2-1; 8 positions agree with TRBD2. The CDR3 consists of 15 residues. V was clipped by 3 bases and J by 0 bases; unmatched bases: 4. CDR1 is DFQATT and CDR2 is SNEGSKA in the germline V gene (reference sequence). This CDR3 reads CSASPGTSSYNEQFF. DNA for the CDR3: TGCAGTGCTAGTCCCGGGACTAGCTCCTACAATGAGCAGTTCTTC.

The chain links TRBV6-1 to TRBJ2-4; D is undetermined. Germline V CDR1 and CDR2: MNHNS, SASEGT. The length of the CDR3 is 14 residues. V was clipped by 1 base and J by 5 bases, with 9 bases between them. CDR3 region: CASSEVGGENIQYF. CDR3 DNA: TGTGCCAGCAGTGAAGTGGGCGGAGAAAACATTCAGTACTTC.

The V gene is TRBV2, the J gene TRBJ1-1; 7 nucleotides agree with TRBD1. This CDR3 contains 15 residues. With V trimmed by 9 bases and J by 3 bases, 13 bases remained unmatched. Germline lookup yields CDR1 SNHLY and CDR2 FYNNEI. CDR3 sequence reads: CASPGGVGRDTEAFF. DNA of the CDR3: TGTGCCAGTCCAGGGGGTGTAGGAAGGGACACTGAAGCTTTCTTT.

The CDR3 loop is CASSQSGQGRYEQYF. DNA of the CDR3: TGTGCCAGCAGCCAATCGGGACAGGGAAGGTACGAGCAGTACTTC. This chain uses TRBV7-3 with TRBJ2-7; 9 nucleotides agree with TRBD1. The CDR3 consists of 15 residues. The V gene's germline CDR1 is SGHTA and CDR2 FQGTGA. With V trimmed by 5 bases and J by 4 bases, 9 bases remained unmatched.

The chain has TRBV6-5 and TRBJ2-1; 9 bases match TRBD2. The germline V gene encodes CDR1 MNHEY and CDR2 SVGAGI. V was clipped by 5 bases and J by 4 bases; unmatched bases: 0. This CDR3 is 13 amino acids long. The CDR3 here is CASSLAGYNEQFF. The CDR3 DNA reads as TGTGCCAGCAGTCTAGCGGGGTACAATGAGCAGTTCTTC.

The chain combines TRBV9 with TRBJ2-1; 7 bases line up with TRBD2. CDR3 length equals 15 residues. J gave up 3 bases and V 6 bases, and 9 bases lay outside the gene matches. Germline V gene lookup returns CDR1 SGDLS and CDR2 YYNGEE. CDR3: CASTRAGEGYNEQFF. The CDR3 DNA reads TGTGCCAGCACCCGGGCCGGGGAGGGCTACAATGAGCAGTTCTTC. The entire variable domain, with the rest obtained from reference TRBV9 and TRBJ2-1, is as follows: DSGVTQTPKHLITATGQRVTLRCSPRSGDLSVYWYQQSLDQGLQFLIQYYNGEERAKGNILERFSAQQFPDLHSELNLSSLELGDSALYFCASTRAGEGYNEQFFGPGTRLTVL.

This chain links TRBV5-1 with TRBJ2-7; 9 nucleotides match TRBD1. CDR3 length: 15 residues. The trim removed 4 bases at V and 0 bases at J, leaving 5 bases unmatched. Germline CDR1 is SGHRS and CDR2 is YFSETQ. The CDR3 DNA sequence: TGCGCCAGCAGCCCCCGGGACAGGGTCTCCTACGAGCAGTACTTC. Amino acid sequence: CASSPRDRVSYEQYF.

The chain has TRBV10-3 and TRBJ2-6, with D possibly being TRBD1 or TRBD2 (5 bases each). This CDR3 is built from 14 residues. V lost 7 bases to trimming and J lost 4 bases, with 11 bases between them. The V gene's germline CDR1 is ENHRY and CDR2 SYGVKD. The CDR3 spells CAINTGAGANVLTF. CDR3 DNA: TGTGCCATCAATACCGGGGCGGGGGCCAACGTCCTGACTTTC.

J is TRBJ1-3 and V is TRBV6-5; D not certain. Germline CDR1 reads MNHEY; CDR2 reads SVGAGI. V was pared by 2 bases and J by 0 bases, with 5 bases between. This CDR3 is 14 amino acids long. The CDR3, as DNA: TGTGCCAGCAGTTACGGAGGCTCTGGAAACACCATATATTTT. Protein product: CASSYGGSGNTIYF.

V is TRBV5-1 and J is TRBJ2-5, with D unclear. This CDR3 contains 13 residues. Trimming took off 4 bases at V and 2 bases at J, with 9 bases between the two ends. CDR1 SGHRS and CDR2 YFSETQ come from the germline V gene. The CDR3 nucleotides read TGCGCCAGCAGCCCTGGGCCTCAAGAGACCCAGTACTTC. As protein: CASSPGPQETQYF.

This sequence joins TRBV6-5 and TRBJ2-1; unclear D gene. The CDR3 has 12 residues. Per the germline V gene, CDR1 is MNHEY and CDR2 is SVGAGI. The V gene lost 2 bases and the J gene lost 5 bases, with 4 bases spanning the gap. In DNA, the CDR3 is TGTGCCAGCAGTTACAGGGACAATGAGCAGTTCTTC. Its protein product is CASSYRDNEQFF.

The gene calls are TRBV11-2 and TRBJ2-1; TRBD2 matches 9 bases. CDR3 length: 14 amino acids. In germline, CDR1 is SGHAT, CDR2 FQNNGV. With 5 bases clipped from V and 7 bases from J, the junction kept 6 bases outside the gene matches. CDR3 loop: CASSPLAGRNEQFF. CDR3 coding DNA: TGTGCCAGCAGCCCCCTAGCGGGAAGGAATGAGCAGTTCTTC.

V gene TRBV30 combines with J gene TRBJ1-5, with 7 bases fitting TRBD1. Germline V gene lookup returns CDR1 GTSNPN and CDR2 SVGIG (reference sequence). The CDR3 runs 14 residues. V dropped 1 base and J dropped 6; count of bases not matched to a gene: 6. CDR3 DNA sequence: TGTGCCTGGAGTGAAACAGGGGAAGCTCAGCCCCAGCATTTT. Encoded protein: CAWSETGEAQPQHF. Combining the CDR3 with reference TRBV30 and TRBJ1-5 gives the whole variable domain SQTIHQWPATLVQPVGSPLSLECTVEGTSNPNLYWYRQAAGRGLQLLFYSVGIGQISSEVPQNLSASRPQDRQFILSSKKLLLSDSGFYLCAWSETGEAQPQHFGDGTRLSIL.

This CDR3 is CASSFPGLAGNTYEQYF. CDR3 sequence (DNA): TGTGCCAGCAGTTTCCCCGGACTAGCGGGAAACACTTACGAGCAGTACTTC. This chain joins TRBV28 and TRBJ2-7, with 12 nucleotides matching TRBD2. Germline trimming cut 3 bases from V and 4 bases from J; bases unmatched to any gene: 10. Germline CDR1 reads MDHEN; CDR2 reads SYDVKM. The CDR3 extends over 17 amino acids.

This chain joins TRBV27 and TRBJ2-7, with 9 bases identical to TRBD2. Germline V gene lookup returns CDR1 MNHEY and CDR2 SMNVEV (reference sequence). The CDR3 has 14 residues. Unmatched junction bases numbered 7, after V lost 6 bases and J lost 4 bases. The chain's CDR3 is CASSPGTSGYEQYF. The CDR3 DNA reads TGTGCCAGCAGCCCCGGTACTAGCGGGTACGAGCAGTACTTC.